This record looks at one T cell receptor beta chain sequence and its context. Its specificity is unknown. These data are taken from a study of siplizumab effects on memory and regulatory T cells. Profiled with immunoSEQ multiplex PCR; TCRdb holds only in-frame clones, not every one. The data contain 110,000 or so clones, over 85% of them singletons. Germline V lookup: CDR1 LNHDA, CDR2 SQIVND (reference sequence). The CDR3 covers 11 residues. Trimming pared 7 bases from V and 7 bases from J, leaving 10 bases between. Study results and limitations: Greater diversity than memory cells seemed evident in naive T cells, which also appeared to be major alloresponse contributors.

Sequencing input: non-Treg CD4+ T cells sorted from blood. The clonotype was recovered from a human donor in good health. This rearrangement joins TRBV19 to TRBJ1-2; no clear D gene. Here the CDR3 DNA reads TGTGCCAGTACTAGCCTAAGTGGCTACACCTTC. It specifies CASTSLSGYTF.